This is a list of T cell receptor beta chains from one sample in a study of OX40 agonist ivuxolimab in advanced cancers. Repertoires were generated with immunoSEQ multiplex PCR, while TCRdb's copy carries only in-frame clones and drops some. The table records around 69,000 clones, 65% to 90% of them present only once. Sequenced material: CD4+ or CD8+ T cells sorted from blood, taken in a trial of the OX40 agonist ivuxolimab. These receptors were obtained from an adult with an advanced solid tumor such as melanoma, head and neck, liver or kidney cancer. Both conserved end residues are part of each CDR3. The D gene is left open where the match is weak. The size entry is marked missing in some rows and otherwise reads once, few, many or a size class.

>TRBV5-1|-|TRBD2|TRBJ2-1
CASTRDVVAGYNEQFF
TGCGCCAGCACCCGGGACGTGGTAGCGGGATACAATGAGCAGTTCTTC
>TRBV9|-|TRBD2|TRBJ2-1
CASSVDLAGEYNEQFF
TGTGCCAGCAGCGTAGATCTAGCGGGGGAGTACAATGAGCAGTTCTTC
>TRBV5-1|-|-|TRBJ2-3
CASSFSQVGDTQYF
TGCGCCAGCAGCTTTAGTCAGGTTGGGGATACGCAGTATTTT
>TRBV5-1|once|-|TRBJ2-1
CASSLGRLYNEQFF
TGCGCCAGCAGCTTGGGGCGGCTATACAATGAGCAGTTCTTC
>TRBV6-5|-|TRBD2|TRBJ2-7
CASSSGGTSSYEQYF
TGTGCCAGCAGCTCGGGGGGGACTAGCTCCTACGAGCAGTACTTC
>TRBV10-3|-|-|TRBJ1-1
CAISALMGGTNTEAFF
TGTGCCATCAGCGCCTTGATGGGAGGGACGAACACTGAAGCTTTCTTT
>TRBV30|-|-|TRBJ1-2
CAWVAGRGGFGGYTF
TGTGCCTGGGTTGCGGGTAGGGGGGGCTTTGGTGGCTACACCTTC
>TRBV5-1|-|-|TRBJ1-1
CASSARAPIGPPVVNTEAFF
TGCGCCAGCAGCGCGCGAGCGCCGATAGGGCCACCCGTCGTGAACACTGAAGCTTTCTTT
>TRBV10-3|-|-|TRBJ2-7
CAISAPEGRIYEQYF
TGTGCCATCAGTGCGCCAGAGGGGCGCATCTACGAGCAGTACTTC
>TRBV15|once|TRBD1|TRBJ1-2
CATSRAQGVDGYTF
TGTGCCACCAGCAGAGCCCAGGGGGTAGATGGCTACACCTTC
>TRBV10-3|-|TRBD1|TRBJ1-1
CAISEWAGGGYTEAFF
TGTGCCATCAGTGAGTGGGCAGGGGGCGGTTACACTGAAGCTTTCTTT
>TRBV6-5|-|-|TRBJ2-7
CASSRGDSHYEQYF
TGTGCCAGCAGTCGAGGAGACAGCCACTACGAGCAGTACTTC
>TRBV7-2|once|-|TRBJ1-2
CASSLWGAHGYTF
TGTGCCAGCAGCTTGTGGGGGGCGCATGGCTACACCTTC
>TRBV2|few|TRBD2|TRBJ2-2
CASGGSGRRTGELFF
TGTGCCAGTGGAGGTAGCGGGAGGCGAACCGGGGAGCTGTTTTTT
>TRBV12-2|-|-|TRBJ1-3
CASRDVLVSGNTIYF
TGTGCAAGTCGCGACGTTCTCGTCTCTGGAAACACCATATATTTT
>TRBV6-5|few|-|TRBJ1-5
CASSYRWGNQPQHF
TGTGCCAGCAGCTATCGATGGGGCAATCAGCCCCAGCATTTT
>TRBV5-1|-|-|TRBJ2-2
CASSRGLNTGELFF
TGCGCCAGCAGCAGGGGCCTTAACACCGGGGAGCTGTTTTTT
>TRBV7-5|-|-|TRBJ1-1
CVRSPHRGWPEAFF
TGTGTCAGAAGCCCCCACAGGGGGTGGCCTGAAGCTTTCTTT
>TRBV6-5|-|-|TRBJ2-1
CASSYGPEQFF
TGTGCCAGCAGTTACGGCCCCGAGCAGTTCTTC
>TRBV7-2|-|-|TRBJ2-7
CASSQDSLTGKGYEQYF
TGTGCCAGCAGCCAAGATTCCCTTACAGGGAAGGGCTACGAGCAGTACTTC
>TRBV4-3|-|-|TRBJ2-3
CASSLGGTATDTQYF
TGCGCCAGCAGCCTCGGAGGGACAGCCACAGATACGCAGTATTTT